This entry lists 7 T cell receptor beta chains sequenced from one sample in a study of T cell responses to AZD1222 COVID-19 vaccine. Method: immunoSEQ multiplex PCR; TCRdb's copy keeps in-frame clones and lacks some. Of 150,000 to 200,000 clones in the sample, approximately 94% were seen once. The sample was peripheral blood, taken 28 days after the second dose of the MenACWY control vaccine. Source of these receptors: an adult who received the MenACWY meningococcal vaccine as a control.

The genes are TRBV7-2 and TRBJ1-5; 9 nucleotides line up with TRBD1. V lost 6 bases and J lost 6; bases outside the gene matches: 9. CDR1 and CDR2 (germline): SGHTA, FQGNSA. The CDR3 extends over 15 amino acids. The CDR3 region has the DNA TGTGCCAGCAGTCAACAGGGGGCGTCGGCTCAGCCCCAGCATTTT. Protein product: CASSQQGASAQPQHF.

V and J are TRBV7-6 and TRBJ1-3; a possible D gene is TRBD1 (6 bases). V dropped 5 bases and J dropped 0 bases, with 11 bases sitting between them. The germline CDR1 and CDR2 sequences are SGHVS and FNYEAQ. The CDR3 spans 15 residues. This CDR3 is CASSARTDSGNTIYF. CDR3 bases: TGTGCCAGCAGCGCCCGGACAGACTCTGGAAACACCATATATTTT.

CDR3 amino acids: CASSFNQLQGRPYSNQPQHF. The CDR3 DNA follows: TGTGCCAGCAGTTTCAACCAATTACAGGGGCGGCCATATAGCAATCAGCCCCAGCATTTT. The rearrangement uses TRBV28 and TRBJ1-5; 7 nucleotides align to TRBD1. After removal of 3 bases from V and 0 bases from J, the junction contained 17 bases not matched to a gene. The length of the CDR3 is 20 residues. Germline V lookup: CDR1 MDHEN, CDR2 SYDVKM.

The chain joins TRBV27 to TRBJ2-2, with unresolved D. V was clipped by 6 bases and J by 7 bases, with 12 bases between them. CDR1 MNHEY and CDR2 SMNVEV come from the germline V gene (reference sequence). The CDR3 has 13 residues. CDR3: CASRLGQSGELFF. Here the CDR3 DNA reads TGTGCCAGCAGGTTAGGGCAGAGCGGGGAGCTGTTTTTT.

The chain combines TRBV13 with TRBJ2-5; D perhaps matches TRBD2 (5 bases). CDR3 size: 12 residues. Germline V gives CDR1 PRHDT, CDR2 FYEKMQ (reference sequence). Trimming took off 6 bases at V and 5 bases at J, with 10 bases between the two ends. The CDR3 spells CASSSVGETQYF. CDR3 DNA: TGTGCCAGCAGTAGCGTGGGGGAGACCCAGTACTTC.

J is TRBJ2-2 and V is TRBV2; D may match TRBD1 or TRBD2 (5 bases each). This CDR3 spans 16 amino acids. Trimming pared 7 bases from V and 0 bases from J, leaving 15 bases between. Germline CDR1 is SNHLY and CDR2 is FYNNEI. The CDR3 coding sequence is TGTGCCAGCATTCTCGGGACGCCCGCGAACACCGGGGAGCTGTTTTTT. This translates into CASILGTPANTGELFF.

This chain connects TRBV10-3 to TRBJ1-2, with D possibly matching TRBD1 (6 bases). V was cut by 0 bases and J by 7 bases, with 12 bases left in between. Germline-derived CDR1 and CDR2 are ENHRY and SYGVKD. This CDR3 has 14 residues. The CDR3 DNA sequence: TGTGCCATCAGTGAGTCGGGGACAAAGCGTGGCTACACCTTC. Translating gives CAISESGTKRGYTF.